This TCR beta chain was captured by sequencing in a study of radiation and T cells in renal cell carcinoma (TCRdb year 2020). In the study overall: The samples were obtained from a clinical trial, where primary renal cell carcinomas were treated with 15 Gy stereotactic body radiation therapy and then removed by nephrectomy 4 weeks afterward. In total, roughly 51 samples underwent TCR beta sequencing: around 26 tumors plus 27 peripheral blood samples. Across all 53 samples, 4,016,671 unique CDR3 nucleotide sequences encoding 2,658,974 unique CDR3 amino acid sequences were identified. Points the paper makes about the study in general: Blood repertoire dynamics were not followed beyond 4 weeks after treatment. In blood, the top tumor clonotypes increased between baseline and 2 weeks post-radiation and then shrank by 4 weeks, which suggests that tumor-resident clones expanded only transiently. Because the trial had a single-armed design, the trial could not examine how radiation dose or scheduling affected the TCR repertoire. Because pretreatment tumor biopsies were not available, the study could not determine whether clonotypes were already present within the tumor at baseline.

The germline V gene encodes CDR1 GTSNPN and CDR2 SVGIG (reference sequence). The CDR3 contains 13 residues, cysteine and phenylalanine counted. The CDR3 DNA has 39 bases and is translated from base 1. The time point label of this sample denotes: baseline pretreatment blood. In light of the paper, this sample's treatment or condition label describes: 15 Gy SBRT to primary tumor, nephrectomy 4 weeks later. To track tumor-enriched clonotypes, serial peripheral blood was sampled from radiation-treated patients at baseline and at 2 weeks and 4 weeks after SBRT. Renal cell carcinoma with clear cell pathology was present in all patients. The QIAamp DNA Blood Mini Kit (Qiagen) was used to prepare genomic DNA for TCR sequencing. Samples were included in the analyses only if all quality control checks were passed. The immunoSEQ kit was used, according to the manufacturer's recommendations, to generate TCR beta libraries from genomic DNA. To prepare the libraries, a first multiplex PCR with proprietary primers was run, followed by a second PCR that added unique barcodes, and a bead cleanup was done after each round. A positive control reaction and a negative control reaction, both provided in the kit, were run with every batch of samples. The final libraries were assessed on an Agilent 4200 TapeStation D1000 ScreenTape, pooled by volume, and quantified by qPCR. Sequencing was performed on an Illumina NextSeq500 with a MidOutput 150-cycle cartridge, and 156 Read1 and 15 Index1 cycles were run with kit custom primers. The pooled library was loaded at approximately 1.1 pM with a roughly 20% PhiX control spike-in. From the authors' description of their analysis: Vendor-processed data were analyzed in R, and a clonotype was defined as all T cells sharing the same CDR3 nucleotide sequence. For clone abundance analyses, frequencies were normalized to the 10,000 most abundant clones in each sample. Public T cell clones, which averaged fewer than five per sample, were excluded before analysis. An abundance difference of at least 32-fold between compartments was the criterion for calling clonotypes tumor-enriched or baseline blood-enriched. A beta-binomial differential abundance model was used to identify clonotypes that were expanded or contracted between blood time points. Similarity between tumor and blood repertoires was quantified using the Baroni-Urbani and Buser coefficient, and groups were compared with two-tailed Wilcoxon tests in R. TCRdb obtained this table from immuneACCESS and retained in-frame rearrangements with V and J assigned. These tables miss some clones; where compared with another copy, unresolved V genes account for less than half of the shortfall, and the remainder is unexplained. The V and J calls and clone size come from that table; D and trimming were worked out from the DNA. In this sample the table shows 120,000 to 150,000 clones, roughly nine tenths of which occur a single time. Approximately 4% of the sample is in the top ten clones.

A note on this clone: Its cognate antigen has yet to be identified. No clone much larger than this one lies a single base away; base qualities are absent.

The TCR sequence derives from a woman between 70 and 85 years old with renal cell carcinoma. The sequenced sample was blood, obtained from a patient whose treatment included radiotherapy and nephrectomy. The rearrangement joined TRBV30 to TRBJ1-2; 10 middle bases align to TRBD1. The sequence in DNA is TGTGGACTTTTAGGGACAGGGGTCTATGGCTACACCTTC. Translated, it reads CGLLGTGVYGYTF.